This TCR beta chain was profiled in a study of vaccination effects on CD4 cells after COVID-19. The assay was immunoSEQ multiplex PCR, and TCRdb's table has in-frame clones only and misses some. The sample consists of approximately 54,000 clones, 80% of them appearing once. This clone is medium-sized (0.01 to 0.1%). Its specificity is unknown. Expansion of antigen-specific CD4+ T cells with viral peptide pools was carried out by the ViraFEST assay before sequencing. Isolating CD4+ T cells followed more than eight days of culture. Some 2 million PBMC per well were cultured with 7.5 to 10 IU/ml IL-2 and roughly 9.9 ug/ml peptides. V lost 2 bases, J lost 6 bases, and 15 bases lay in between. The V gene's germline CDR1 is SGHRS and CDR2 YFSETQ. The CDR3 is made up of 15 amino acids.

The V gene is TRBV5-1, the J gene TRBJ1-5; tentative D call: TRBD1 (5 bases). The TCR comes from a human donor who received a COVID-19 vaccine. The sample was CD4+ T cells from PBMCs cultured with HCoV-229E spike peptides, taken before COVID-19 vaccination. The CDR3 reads CASSLTPAGGQPQHF. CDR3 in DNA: TGCGCCAGCAGCTTAACACCAGCCGGGGGTCAGCCCCAGCATTTT.